These T cell receptor beta chains were read from a single sample in a study of blood T cells in healthy people across ages. Each CDR3 protein is one row after TCRdb ran MiXCR on the 5' RACE reads. The sample consists of 710,000 or so distinct CDR3 sequences, 22% of them appearing once. The sequencing sample was made of blood. The receptors derive from a man between 65 and 85 years old in good health. The conserved cysteine and the conserved F or W are not part of the CDR3 here. Each record gives: D gene, J gene, V gene, CDR3 length, CDR3 protein. The D gene is left open where the match is weak.

>NA|TRBJ2-6|TRBV4-1|15
ASSRGGLISGANVLT
>NA|TRBJ1-5|TRBV15|16
ATSREFQGTYSNQPQH
>NA|TRBJ1-2|TRBV12-3/TRBV12-4|9
ASSAVYGYT
>NA|TRBJ1-4|TRBV3-1|11
ASSQARQEKLF
>NA|TRBJ1-4|TRBV5-1|12
ASSIVEGTGKLF
>NA|TRBJ1-4|TRBV3-1|12
ASSPGQRDEKLF
>NA|TRBJ2-5|TRBV5-8|10
ASSFGIGAQY
>TRBD1|NA|TRBV28|11
ASRIQGSHEQY
>TRBD1|TRBJ1-2|TRBV6-5|11
ASREDRGSGYT
>TRBD1|TRBJ1-6|TRBV29-1|12
SAKGQGSNSPLH
>NA|TRBJ1-2|TRBV4-3|12
ASSPWRDSDGYT
>NA|TRBJ2-4|TRBV28|14
ASSLQGELAKNIQY
>TRBD1|TRBJ2-7|TRBV7-8|13
ASSLRGGGSYEQY
>NA|TRBJ1-4|TRBV5-1|13
ASSFSLKREEKLF
>NA|TRBJ1-3|TRBV20-1|11
SAPGNSGNTIY
>NA|TRBJ2-5|TRBV10-3|12
AISEGRSRETQY